The sample holds a few counts of the clone carrying this TCR beta chain. CDR3 length: 12 amino acids. The V end lost 6 bases, the J end lost 8 bases, and 13 bases lay between the germline ends. CDR1 MDHEN and CDR2 SYDVKM come from the germline V gene. These data are taken from a study of response to subunit inactivated influenza vaccine. TCRdb independently ran MiXCR on the RT-PCR reads; one entry per CDR3 protein. The sample includes roughly 170,000 distinct CDR3 sequences, approximately 9.2% of them seen just once. The sequencing used non-naive T cells sorted from PBMCs, collected on the day of vaccination. The receptor comes from a man in his fifties who received an inactivated influenza vaccine. The chain couples TRBV28 to TRBJ1-1; D is ambiguous. Written as DNA, the CDR3 is TGTGCCAGCAGGGTCCGTGTCGGGGAAGCTTTCTTT. Its protein is CASRVRVGEAFF.